The 13 T cell receptor beta chains reported below all come from one sample, sequenced in a study of shared clonotypes between healthy human individuals. The data were produced by immunoSEQ multiplex PCR, yet TCRdb's version contains in-frame clones alone and is incomplete. The table has 400,000 to 500,000 clones, approximately 79% seen once; the top ten hold over 9.5%. The sequenced sample consisted of PBMCs. These receptors were taken from a middle-aged woman in good health. Some clones in this sample may be carry-over from other donors' samples.

With regard to this clone: A read error is possible here, since a much larger clone lies one base away. The chain joins TRBV9 to TRBJ2-5; D could derive from TRBD1 or TRBD2 (5 bases each). Trimming pared 7 bases from V and 5 bases from J, leaving 21 bases between. The CDR3 is 15 amino acids. Germline CDR1 is SGDLS and CDR2 is YYNGEE. The CDR3 is CASGISGALTETQYF. The CDR3 nucleotides are TGTGCCAGCGGCATCTCCGGGGCCCTAACTGAGACCCAGTACTTC.

The rearrangement joins TRBV6-1 to TRBJ1-3; no firm D call. This CDR3 has 15 amino acids. In germline, CDR1 is MNHNS, CDR2 SASEGT. The ends were cut back, 3 bases at V and 3 bases at J, with 12 bases in the middle. CDR3 amino acids: CASSEFSLYGNTIYF. CDR3 DNA sequence: TGTGCCAGCAGTGAGTTCAGCCTTTATGGAAACACCATATATTTT.

This chain connects TRBV9 to TRBJ2-5, with D possibly matching TRBD2 (6 bases). The CDR3 covers 15 residues. Germline lookup yields CDR1 SGDLS and CDR2 YYNGEE. V was clipped by 0 bases and J by 5 bases, with 14 bases between them. CDR3 loop: CASSVALGGWETQYF. The DNA for the CDR3 is TGTGCCAGCAGCGTAGCTCTGGGAGGATGGGAGACCCAGTACTTC.

The rearrangement links TRBV6-1 to TRBJ2-2, with 9 bases aligning to TRBD1. CDR3 length equals 17 residues. The J segment lost 0 bases and the V segment lost 2 bases, leaving 4 bases of the junction unmatched. Germline CDR1 reads MNHNS; CDR2 reads SASEGT. This chain's CDR3 is CASSERDRDPNTGELFF. DNA for the CDR3: TGTGCCAGCAGTGAAAGGGACAGGGACCCGAACACCGGGGAGCTGTTTTTT.

The J gene is TRBJ1-4, the V gene TRBV25-1, with 9 bases matching TRBD1. Trimming removed 6 bases from V and 1 base from J; junction bases left unmatched: 3. Germline CDR1 is MGHDK and CDR2 is SYGVNS. The CDR3 totals 15 residues. CDR3 protein: CASRGQGLTNEKLFF. In nucleotides, the CDR3 is TGTGCCAGCAGAGGACAGGGGCTAACTAATGAAAAACTGTTTTTT.

The chain combines TRBV2 with TRBJ1-3; D unclear. The CDR3 covers 15 residues. Between the trimmed V and J ends, which lost 3 bases and 0 bases, there was a span of 9 bases. Germline V gene lookup returns CDR1 SNHLY and CDR2 FYNNEI. DNA of the CDR3: TGTGCCAGCAGTGATGGCAGATCCTCTGGAAACACCATATATTTT. Its protein product is CASSDGRSSGNTIYF.

The rearrangement links TRBV11-2 to TRBJ2-4, with 8 bases aligning to TRBD2. CDR3 length equals 17 residues. Germline assignment: CDR1 SGHAT and CDR2 FQNNGV. Unmatched junction bases numbered 12, after V lost 1 base and J lost 7 bases. DNA for the CDR3: TGTGCCAGCAGCTTAGCCTATCTACTAGCGGAGAACAACATTCAGTACTTC. Amino acids: CASSLAYLLAENNIQYF.

This chain joins TRBV6-1 and TRBJ1-5, with D unresolved. Germline V lookup: CDR1 MNHNS, CDR2 SASEGT. There are 15 residues in the CDR3. The V gene lost 3 bases and the J gene lost 6 bases, with 15 bases spanning the gap. The CDR3 protein is CASSELFRDGQPQHF. DNA for the CDR3: TGTGCCAGCAGTGAGTTGTTCCGTGATGGTCAGCCCCAGCATTTT.

This chain links TRBV4-1 with TRBJ2-7; the match to TRBD1 covers 9 bases. Germline V gene data show CDR1 as MGHRA and CDR2 as YSYEKL. V was clipped by 5 bases and J by 6 bases; unmatched bases: 11. This CDR3 is 15 amino acids long. The CDR3 sequence: CASSAGTGGRGEQYF. The CDR3, as DNA: TGCGCCAGCAGCGCTGGAACAGGGGGCCGGGGCGAGCAGTACTTC.

The chain joins TRBV7-9 to TRBJ2-7, with TRBD2 identical over 8 bases. V lost 1 base and J lost 3; bases outside the gene matches: 8. The CDR3 consists of 16 residues. Germline lookup yields CDR1 SEHNR and CDR2 FQNEAQ (reference sequence). The CDR3 is CASSLGEARGGYEQYF. DNA of the CDR3: TGTGCCAGCAGCTTAGGGGAGGCTCGGGGGGGCTACGAGCAGTACTTC.

This clone was counted only a few times. This rearrangement joins TRBV7-3 to TRBJ2-3; the D is unclear. The V end lost 5 bases, the J end lost 0 bases, and 9 bases lay between the germline ends. Germline assignment: CDR1 SGHTA and CDR2 FQGTGA. There are 14 residues in the CDR3. The CDR3: CASSAYYSTDTQYF. The CDR3 DNA follows: TGTGCCAGCAGCGCCTATTACAGCACAGATACGCAGTATTTT.

The rearrangement uses TRBV19 and TRBJ2-2; tentatively, D is TRBD1 or TRBD2 (5 bases each). This CDR3 is 12 amino acids long. The ends were cut back, 6 bases at V and 6 bases at J, with 8 bases in the middle. CDR1 and CDR2 (germline): LNHDA, SQIVND (reference sequence). The chain's CDR3 is CASRRGSGELFF. The CDR3 DNA follows: TGTGCCAGTAGACGGGGCTCCGGGGAGCTGTTTTTT. The variable domain in full, completed from reference TRBV19 and TRBJ2-2, reads DGGITQSPKYLFRKEGQNVTLSCEQNLNHDAMYWYRQDPGQGLRLIYYSQIVNDFQKGDIAEGYSVSREKKESFPLTVTSAQKNPTAFYLCASRRGSGELFFGEGSRLTVL.

There are many counts of this clone. The sample carries other DNA sequences with the same CDR3. The chain employs TRBV5-1 and TRBJ1-5, with D uncertain. V lost 1 base and J 2 bases, leaving 7 bases between the germline ends. CDR1 is SGHRS and CDR2 is YFSETQ in the germline V gene. The CDR3 is 14 amino acids. The CDR3: CASSLSGGNQPQHF. For the CDR3, the DNA is TGCGCCAGCAGCTTGTCAGGAGGCAATCAGCCCCAGCATTTT.